This TCR beta chain came from a study of lymphopenia after photon versus proton radiotherapy. Per germline, CDR1 MGHDK and CDR2 SYGVNS. The CDR3 has 13 residues. The V and J ends lost 3 bases and 0 bases respectively, with 2 bases between them. The protocol was immunoSEQ multiplex PCR, while the TCRdb copy is restricted to in-frame clones and leaves out a portion. There are more than 15,000 clones in the sample; 84% occur only once, and approximately 2.6% lies in the top ten. This clonotype was obtained from a woman in her forties or fifties with pancreatic cancer. The sequencing here drew on peripheral blood, taken from a patient treated with photon-based radiotherapy. The chain carries TRBV25-1 and TRBJ2-2; D uncertain. The CDR3 nucleotides read TGTGCCAGCAGTGATGCGAACACCGGGGAGCTGTTTTTT. It translates to CASSDANTGELFF.